This T cell receptor (beta chain) was sequenced in a study of cytomegalovirus exposure and HLA in healthy donors. The study's findings and limits: Previously analyzed data showed that most TCR beta V segments were productive at a frequency of about 90% or about 30%.

The PCR employed 60 Vbeta primers together with 13 Jbeta primers. Using immunoSEQ multiplex PCR, the repertoire was profiled, and TCRdb retains in-frame clones only, with some absent. Of about 97,000 clones detected, around 81% appear once; the ten largest clones hold 4.5% to 5.5%. Concerning this clone: Its cognate antigen is unknown.

Healthy people donating bone marrow made up the donors. Deletions cut 5 bases from V and 3 bases from J, with 13 bases between. CDR3 size: 14 residues. The V gene's germline CDR1 is MNHEY and CDR2 SMNVEV (reference sequence). The rearrangement uses TRBV27 and TRBJ1-2; tentative D call: TRBD1 (5 bases). The clonotype originates from a man between 40 and 49 years old in good health and CMV-seropositive. Sequencing was performed on PBMCs. The CDR3 loop is CASSGGGGYYGYTF. The CDR3 nucleotides are TGTGCCAGCAGTGGCGGGGGGGGTTACTATGGCTACACCTTC.